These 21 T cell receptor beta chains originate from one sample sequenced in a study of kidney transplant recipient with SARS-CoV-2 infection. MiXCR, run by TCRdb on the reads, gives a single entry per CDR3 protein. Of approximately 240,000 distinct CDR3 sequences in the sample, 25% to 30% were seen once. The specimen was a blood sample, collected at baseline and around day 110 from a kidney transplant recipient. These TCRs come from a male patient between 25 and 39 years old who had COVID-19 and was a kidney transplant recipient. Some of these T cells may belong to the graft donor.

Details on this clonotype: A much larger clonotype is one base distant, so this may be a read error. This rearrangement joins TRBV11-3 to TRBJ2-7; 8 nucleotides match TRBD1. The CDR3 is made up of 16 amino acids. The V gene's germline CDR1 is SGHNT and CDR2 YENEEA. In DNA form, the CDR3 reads TGTGCCAGCAGCTTAGGCGTTGGGACAGGATCCTACGGGCAGTACTTC. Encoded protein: CASSLGVGTGSYGQYF.

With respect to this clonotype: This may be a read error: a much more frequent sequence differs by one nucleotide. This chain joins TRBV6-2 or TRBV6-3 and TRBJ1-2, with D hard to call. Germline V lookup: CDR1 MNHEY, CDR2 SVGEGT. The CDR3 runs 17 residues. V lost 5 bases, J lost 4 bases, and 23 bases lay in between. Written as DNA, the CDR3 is TGTGCCAGCAGTGTCATTACCCGCATCGGAAAGACCTATGGCTACACCTTC. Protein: CASSVITRIGKTYGYTF.

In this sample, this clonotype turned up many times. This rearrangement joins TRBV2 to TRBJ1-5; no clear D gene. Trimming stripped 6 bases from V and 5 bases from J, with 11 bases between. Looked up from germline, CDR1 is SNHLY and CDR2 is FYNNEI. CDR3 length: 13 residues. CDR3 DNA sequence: TGTGCCAGCAGGAAGGACCGGGATCAGCCCCAGCATTTT. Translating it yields CASRKDRDQPQHF.

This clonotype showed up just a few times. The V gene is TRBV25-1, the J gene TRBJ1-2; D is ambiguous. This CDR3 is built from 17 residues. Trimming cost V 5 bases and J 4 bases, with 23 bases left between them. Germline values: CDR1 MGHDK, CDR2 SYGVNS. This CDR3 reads CASSSFQELGKTYGYTF. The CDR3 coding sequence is TGTGCCAGCAGTTCCTTTCAAGAACTGGGAAAGACCTATGGCTACACCTTC.

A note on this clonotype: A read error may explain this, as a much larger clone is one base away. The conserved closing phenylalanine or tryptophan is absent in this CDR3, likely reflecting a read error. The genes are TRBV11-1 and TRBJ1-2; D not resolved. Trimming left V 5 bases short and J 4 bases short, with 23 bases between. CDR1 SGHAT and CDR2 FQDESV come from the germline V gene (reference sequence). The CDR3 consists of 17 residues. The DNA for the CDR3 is TGTGCCAGCAGCATCCCCGTTAAGGCTGGAAAGACCTATGGCTACACCTCC. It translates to CASSIPVKAGKTYGYTS.

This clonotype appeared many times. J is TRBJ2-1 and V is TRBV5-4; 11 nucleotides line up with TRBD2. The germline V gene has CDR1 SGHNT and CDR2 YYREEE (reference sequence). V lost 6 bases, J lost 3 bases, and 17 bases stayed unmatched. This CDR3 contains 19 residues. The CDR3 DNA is TGTGCCAGCACCTCGGGACTAGCGGAGTGGGTAGGGGTCTACAATGAGCAGTTCTTC. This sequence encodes CASTSGLAEWVGVYNEQFF. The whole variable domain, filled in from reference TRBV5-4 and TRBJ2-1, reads ETGVTQSPTHLIKTRGQQVTLRCSSQSGHNTVSWYQQALGQGPQFIFQYYREEENGRGNFPPRFSGLQFPNYSSELNVNALELDDSALYLCASTSGLAEWVGVYNEQFFGPGTRLTVL.

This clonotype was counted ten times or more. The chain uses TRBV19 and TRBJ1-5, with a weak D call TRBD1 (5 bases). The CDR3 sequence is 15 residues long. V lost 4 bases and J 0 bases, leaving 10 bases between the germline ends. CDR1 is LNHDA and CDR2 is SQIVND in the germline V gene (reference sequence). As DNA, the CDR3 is TGTGCCAGTAGTAGCGGACATTTTAGCAATCAGCCCCAGCATTTT. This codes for CASSSGHFSNQPQHF.

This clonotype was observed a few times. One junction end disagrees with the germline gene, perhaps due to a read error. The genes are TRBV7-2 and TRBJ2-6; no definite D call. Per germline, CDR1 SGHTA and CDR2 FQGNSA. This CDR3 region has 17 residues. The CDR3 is CTSSHVYPQSRANVLTF. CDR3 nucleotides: TGTACCAGCAGCCATGTTTACCCACAAAGTCGGGCCAACGTCCTTACTTTC. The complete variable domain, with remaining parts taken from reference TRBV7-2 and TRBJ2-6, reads GAGVSQSPSNKVTEKGKDVELRCDPISGHTALYWYRQSLGQGLEFLIYFQGNSAPDKSGLPSDRFSAERTGGSVSTLTIQRTQQEDSAVYLCTSSHVYPQSRANVLTFGAGSRLTVL.

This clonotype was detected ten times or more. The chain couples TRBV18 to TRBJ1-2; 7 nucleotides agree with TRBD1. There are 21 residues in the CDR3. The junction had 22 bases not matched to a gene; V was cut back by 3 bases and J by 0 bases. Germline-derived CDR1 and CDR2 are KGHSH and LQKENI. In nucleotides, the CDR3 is TGTGCCAGCTCACCGTCCCTTCCTCCGGGACAGACAGGATCTACTAACTATGGCTACACCTTC. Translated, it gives CASSPSLPPGQTGSTNYGYTF.

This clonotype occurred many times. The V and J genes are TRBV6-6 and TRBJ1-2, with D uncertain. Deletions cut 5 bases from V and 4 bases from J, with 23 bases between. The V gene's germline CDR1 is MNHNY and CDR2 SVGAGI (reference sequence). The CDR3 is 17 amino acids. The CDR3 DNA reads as TGTGCCAGCAGTAGTCCATCAGGTGGGAGAAAGACCTATGGCTACACCTTC. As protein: CASSSPSGGRKTYGYTF.

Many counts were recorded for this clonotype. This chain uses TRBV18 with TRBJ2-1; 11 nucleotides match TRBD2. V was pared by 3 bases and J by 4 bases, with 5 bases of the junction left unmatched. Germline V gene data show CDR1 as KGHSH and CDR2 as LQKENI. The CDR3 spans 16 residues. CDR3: CASSPPGTSGYNEQFF. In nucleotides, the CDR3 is TGTGCCAGCTCACCTCCCGGGACTAGCGGATACAATGAGCAGTTCTTC.

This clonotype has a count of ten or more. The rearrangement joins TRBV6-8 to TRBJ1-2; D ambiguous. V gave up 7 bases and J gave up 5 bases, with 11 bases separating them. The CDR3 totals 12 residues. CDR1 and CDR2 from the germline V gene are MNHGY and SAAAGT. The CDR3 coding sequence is TGTGCCAGCAAGACGACCCAGTATGGCTACACCTTC. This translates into CASKTTQYGYTF.

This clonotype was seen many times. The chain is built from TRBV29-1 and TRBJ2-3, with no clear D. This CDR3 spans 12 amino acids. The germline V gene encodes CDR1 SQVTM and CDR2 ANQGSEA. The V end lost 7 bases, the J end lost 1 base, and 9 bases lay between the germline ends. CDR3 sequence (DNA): TGCAGCGCCGCCACGGGCACAGATACGCAGTATTTT. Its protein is CSAATGTDTQYF.

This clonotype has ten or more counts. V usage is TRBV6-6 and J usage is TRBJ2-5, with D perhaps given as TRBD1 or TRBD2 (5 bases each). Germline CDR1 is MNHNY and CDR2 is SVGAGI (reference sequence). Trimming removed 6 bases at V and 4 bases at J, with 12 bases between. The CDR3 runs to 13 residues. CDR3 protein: CASSWDHLETQYF. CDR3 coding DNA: TGTGCCAGCAGCTGGGACCACTTAGAGACCCAGTACTTC.

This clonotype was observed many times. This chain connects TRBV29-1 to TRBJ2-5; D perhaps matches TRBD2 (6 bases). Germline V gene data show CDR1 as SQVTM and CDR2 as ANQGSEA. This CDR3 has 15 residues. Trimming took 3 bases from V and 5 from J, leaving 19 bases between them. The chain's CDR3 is CSVESGTGGYETQYF. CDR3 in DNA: TGCAGCGTTGAGTCGGGAACTGGGGGGTACGAGACCCAGTACTTC.

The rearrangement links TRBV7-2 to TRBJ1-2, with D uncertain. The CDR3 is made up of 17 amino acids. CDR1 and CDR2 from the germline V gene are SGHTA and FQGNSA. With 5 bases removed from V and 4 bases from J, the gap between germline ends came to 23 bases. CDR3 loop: CASSHIHRDGKTYGYTF. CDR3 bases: TGTGCCAGCAGCCATATACACAGAGACGGAAAGACCTATGGCTACACCTTC.

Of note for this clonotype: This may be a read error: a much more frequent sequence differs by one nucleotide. CDR3 in amino acids: CASRLEETQCF. DNA for the CDR3: TGTGCCAGCAGGTTGGAAGAGACCCAGTGCTTC. The chain carries TRBV5-5 and TRBJ2-5; D gene uncertain. The CDR3 runs to 11 residues. The germline V gene has CDR1 SGHKS and CDR2 YYEKEE (reference sequence).

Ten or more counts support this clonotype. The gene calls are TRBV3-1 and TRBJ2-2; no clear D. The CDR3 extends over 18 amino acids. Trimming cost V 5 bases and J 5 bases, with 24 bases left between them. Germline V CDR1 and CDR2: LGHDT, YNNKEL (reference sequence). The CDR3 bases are TGTGCCAGCAGCTCAGAGTCTCCCATTTCAGGCTTGACCGGGGAGCTGTTTTTT. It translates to CASSSESPISGLTGELFF. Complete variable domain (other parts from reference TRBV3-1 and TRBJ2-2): DTAVSQTPKYLVTQMGNDKSIKCEQNLGHDTMYWYKQDSKKFLKIMFSYNNKELIINETVPNRFSPKSPDKAHLNLHINSLELGDSAVYFCASSSESPISGLTGELFFGEGSRLTVL.

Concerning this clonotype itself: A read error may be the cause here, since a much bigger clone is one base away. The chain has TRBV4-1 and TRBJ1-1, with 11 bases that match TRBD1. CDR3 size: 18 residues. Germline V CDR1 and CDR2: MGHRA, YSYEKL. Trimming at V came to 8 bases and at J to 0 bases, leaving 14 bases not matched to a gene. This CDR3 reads CASGPSPGQGGLNTEAFF. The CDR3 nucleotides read TGCGCCAGCGGCCCGTCCCCGGGACAGGGGGGTTTGAACACTGAAGCTTTCTTT.

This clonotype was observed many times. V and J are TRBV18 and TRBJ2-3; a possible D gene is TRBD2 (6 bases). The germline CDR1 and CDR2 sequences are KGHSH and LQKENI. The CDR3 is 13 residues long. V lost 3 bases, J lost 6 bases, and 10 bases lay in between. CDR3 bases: TGTGCCAGCTCACCGGGGGGTGTTGATACGCAGTATTTT. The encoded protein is CASSPGGVDTQYF.

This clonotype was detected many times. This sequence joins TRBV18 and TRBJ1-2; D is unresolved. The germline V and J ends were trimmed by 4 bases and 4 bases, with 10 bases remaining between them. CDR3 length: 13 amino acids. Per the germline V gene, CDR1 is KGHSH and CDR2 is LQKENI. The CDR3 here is CASSQGDGYGYTF. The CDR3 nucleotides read TGTGCCAGCTCACAGGGAGATGGCTATGGCTACACCTTC.